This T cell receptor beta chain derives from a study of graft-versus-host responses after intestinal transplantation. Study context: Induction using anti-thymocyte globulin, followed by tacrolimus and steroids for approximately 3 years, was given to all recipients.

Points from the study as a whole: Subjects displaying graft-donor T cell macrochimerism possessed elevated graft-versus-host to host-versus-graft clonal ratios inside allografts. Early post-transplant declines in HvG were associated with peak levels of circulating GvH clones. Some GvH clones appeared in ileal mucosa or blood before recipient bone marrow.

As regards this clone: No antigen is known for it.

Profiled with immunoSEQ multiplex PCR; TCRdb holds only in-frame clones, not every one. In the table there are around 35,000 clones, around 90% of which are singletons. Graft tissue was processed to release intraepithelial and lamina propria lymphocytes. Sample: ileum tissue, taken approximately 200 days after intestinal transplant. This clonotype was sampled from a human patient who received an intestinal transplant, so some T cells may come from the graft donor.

The CDR3 bases are TGTGCCAGCAGTCTAAACCGGGACATTGGCACTGAAGCTTTCTTT. This translates into CASSLNRDIGTEAFF. The J gene is TRBJ1-1, the V gene TRBV27; the D gene is possibly TRBD1 (6 bases). CDR1 and CDR2 (germline): MNHEY, SMNVEV (reference sequence). V was trimmed by 5 bases and J by 4 bases, leaving 17 bases between them. The CDR3 is 15 residues long.